This T cell receptor (beta chain) was retrieved from a study of regulatory T cells in long-lasting Graves disease. General study points: Public clonotype sharing was higher in persistent than newly diagnosed patients.

This clonotype was found many times. Antigen: not known. HTBI primers from iRepertoire and Arm-PCR of CDR3 regions yielded the TCR beta libraries. TCRdb itself ran the multiplex PCR reads through MiXCR, one entry per CDR3 protein. The sample lists around 400,000 distinct CDR3 sequences, roughly a fifth occurring once. Noted time point: persistent/refractory GD, antithyroid drugs over 5 years with positive TRAb. Isolated PBMC RNA provided the starting material for the TCR library. Roughly 10 milliliters of peripheral blood were taken and placed in EDTA tubes. V was cut by 4 bases and J by 7 bases, with 16 bases left in between. From germline, CDR1 is SGHAT and CDR2 FQNNGV. This CDR3 region has 14 residues.

The rearrangement links TRBV11-2 to TRBJ1-1, with D tentatively TRBD1 (6 bases). This clonotype originated in a female donor with Graves disease. Sequencing was performed on peripheral blood mononuclear cells (PBMCs), taken when the disease was refractory, from a patient treated with antithyroid drugs. The CDR3 sequence: CASSSTQGYDEAFF. The CDR3, as DNA: TGTGCCAGCAGCTCAACACAGGGTTACGATGAAGCTTTCTTT.